These T cell receptor beta chains were read from a single sample in a study of identical twins. TCRdb passed the 5' RACE reads through MiXCR, listing each CDR3 protein once. The data hold fewer than 250,000 distinct CDR3 sequences, with 6.5% to 9% observed a single time. These data also featured in a second study, about yellow fever vaccine responses in identical twins.

Sequenced material: CD8+ T cells sorted from blood. The receptor source for this set is a woman younger than 30 in good health. CDR3s include the opening cysteine and the closing phenylalanine or tryptophan. Each record gives: D gene, V gene, clone size, J gene, CDR3 protein, CDR3 DNA. D genes are given only for firm matches. Some rows have no size entry. The others give once, few or many, or a class for an expanded clone.

TRBD2	TRBV7-9	-	TRBJ2-1	CASSRTSGAFYEQFF	TGTGCCAGCAGCCGGACTAGCGGGGCCTTCTATGAGCAGTTCTTC
TRBD2	TRBV7-9	-	TRBJ2-1	CASSTRRLAGGNEQFF	TGTGCCAGCAGCACTCGCCGACTAGCGGGGGGGAATGAGCAGTTCTTC
-	TRBV6-1	many	TRBJ2-7	CASRLDRYYEQYF	TGTGCCAGCAGACTGGACCGATACTACGAGCAGTACTTC
-	TRBV7-9	-	TRBJ1-5	CASSLGQYNQPQHF	TGTGCCAGCAGCTTAGGGCAGTACAATCAGCCCCAGCATTTT
-	TRBV9	few	TRBJ2-1	CASSSLGGQEFF	TGTGCCAGCAGCTCACTGGGGGGCCAGGAGTTCTTC
TRBD1	TRBV29-1	many	TRBJ1-1	CSAQAGQAGTEAFF	TGCAGCGCCCAAGCCGGACAGGCGGGGACTGAAGCTTTCTTT
-	TRBV29-1	few	TRBJ1-2	CSVAQNPGHDYGYTF	TGCAGCGTTGCGCAAAATCCGGGACACGACTATGGCTACACCTTC
TRBD1	TRBV12-3/TRBV12-4	many	TRBJ1-5	CASRPTGANQPQHF	TGTGCCAGCAGACCGACAGGGGCCAATCAGCCCCAGCATTTT
-	TRBV14	many	TRBJ2-7	CASSQEAQRTYEQYF	TGTGCCAGCAGCCAAGAAGCGCAGAGGACCTACGAGCAGTACTTC
-	TRBV19	-	TRBJ2-3	CASRRNRESYTDTQYF	TGTGCCAGTAGACGGAACCGGGAGTCCTACACAGATACGCAGTATTTT
-	TRBV11-3	few	TRBJ1-5	CASSSTKNPQKTHYSNQPQHF	TGTGCCAGCAGCTCCACCAAAAACCCACAAAAGACCCATTATAGCAATCAGCCCCAGCATTTT
TRBD1	TRBV4-2	many	TRBJ1-1	CASSQDSGQGYTEAFF	TGTGCCAGCAGCCAAGATTCGGGACAGGGTTACACTGAAGCTTTCTTT
TRBD1	TRBV6-2/TRBV6-3	few	TRBJ2-5	CASKKGTGARETQYF	TGTGCCAGCAAAAAAGGGACAGGGGCAAGGGAGACCCAGTACTTC
-	TRBV6-2/TRBV6-3	-	TRBJ1-6	CASRHGVGNSPLHF	TGTGCCAGCAGGCACGGGGTGGGGAATTCACCCCTCCACTTT
-	TRBV7-9	few	TRBJ2-5	CASSYLVQETQYF	TGTGCCAGCAGCTATTTAGTCCAAGAGACCCAGTACTTC
TRBD2	TRBV28	many	TRBJ2-1	CASSLALIPTSGIYNEQFF	TGTGCCAGCAGTTTAGCCCTAATCCCGACTAGCGGGATCTACAATGAGCAGTTCTTC
TRBD2	TRBV27	few	TRBJ2-1	CASRAGGTYNEQFF	TGTGCCAGCAGGGCGGGGGGCACCTACAATGAGCAGTTCTTC
-	TRBV12-3/TRBV12-4	many	TRBJ2-3	CASSITDTQYF	TGTGCCAGCAGCATCACAGATACGCAGTATTTT
TRBD2	TRBV14	-	TRBJ2-7	CASSHGGGAYEQYF	TGTGCCAGCAGCCACGGGGGGGGGGCTTACGAGCAGTACTTC
-	TRBV27	-	TRBJ1-1	CASSLNPPRWNTEAFF	TGTGCCAGCAGTCTTAATCCCCCCCGTTGGAACACTGAAGCTTTCTTT
TRBD2	TRBV6-4	few	TRBJ2-7	CASSDGTSNEQYF	TGTGCCAGCAGTGACGGGACTAGCAACGAGCAGTACTTC
TRBD2	TRBV29-1	many	TRBJ2-1	CSVEGLAESSYNEQFF	TGCAGCGTTGAAGGGCTAGCGGAGAGCTCCTACAATGAGCAGTTCTTC
-	TRBV2	-	TRBJ2-2	CATGRLANTGELFF	TGTGCCACCGGCAGGCTAGCAAACACCGGGGAGCTGTTTTTT
TRBD2	TRBV12-3/TRBV12-4	many	TRBJ2-1	CASSPTSGGAPYNEQFF	TGTGCCAGCAGTCCCACTAGCGGGGGGGCCCCCTACAATGAGCAGTTCTTC
TRBD1	TRBV5-8	many	TRBJ1-5	CASSLGQGYQPQHF	TGTGCCAGCAGCTTGGGACAGGGTTATCAGCCCCAGCATTTT
-	TRBV10-3	-	TRBJ1-1	CAISELGMMNTEAFF	TGTGCCATCAGTGAGTTGGGTATGATGAACACTGAAGCTTTCTTT
-	TRBV4-1	many	TRBJ1-1	CASSEGTSEAFF	TGCGCCAGCAGCGAAGGGACGTCCGAAGCTTTCTTT